One and the same sample provided the 24 T cell receptor beta chains below, sequenced in a study of naive and memory T cell subsets. Four PCR rounds used nested alpha and beta constant region primers plus the SP2 primer. MiXCR, run by TCRdb on the UMI-ligation and nested PCR reads, gives a single entry per CDR3 protein. The data hold roughly 14,000 distinct CDR3 sequences, with under 6.5% observed a single time. Regarding treatment: skin biopsy from PPD injection site in Mantoux-positive individual. A UMI-containing oligonucleotide was joined by 3' ligation to the TCR cDNA template. Here the sequenced sample was skin, taken from a tuberculin skin test site. Receptor source: an adult in good health.

A remark on this clonotype: A single base separates this from a much larger clone, so it may be a read error. This sequence joins TRBV14 and TRBJ1-2; D is uncertain. This CDR3 has 14 residues. Germline assignment: CDR1 SGHDN and CDR2 FVKESK. The CDR3 protein is CASSQGWGVGGDTF. For the CDR3, the DNA is TGTGCCAGCAGCCAAGGGTGGGGAGTTGGTGGCGACACCTTC.

This clonotype appeared many times. This sequence joins TRBV2 and TRBJ2-3, with a possible D match to TRBD1 (6 bases). Germline CDR1 and CDR2: SNHLY and FYNNEI. CDR3 length: 13 residues. Trimming took 4 bases from V and 5 from J, leaving 10 bases between them. DNA of the CDR3: TGTGCCAGCAGTGTCCCCAGGGGAGATACGCAGTATTTT. Translated, it gives CASSVPRGDTQYF.

This clonotype was seen repeatedly, ten times or more. The rearrangement uses TRBV20-1 and TRBJ1-5; possibly TRBD1 for D (5 bases). This CDR3 spans 15 amino acids. Trimming took off 0 bases at V and 6 bases at J, with 15 bases between the two ends. Germline V CDR1 and CDR2: DFQATT, SNEGSKA (reference sequence). CDR3: CSARDRVKGTQPQHF. The CDR3 coding sequence is TGCAGTGCTAGAGATAGAGTGAAGGGGACTCAGCCCCAGCATTTT.

This clonotype showed up many times. This chain connects TRBV3-1 to TRBJ2-1; TRBD2 aligns across 11 bases. CDR1 LGHDT and CDR2 YNNKEL come from the germline V gene (reference sequence). CDR3 length equals 16 residues. Losses at the gene ends were 1 base for V and 12 bases for J; bases not matched to a gene: 11. The CDR3 nucleotides are TGTGCCAGCAGCCAAGGAATCTTAGCGGGGGGGCCGAGGCAGTTCTTC. It specifies CASSQGILAGGPRQFF.

This clonotype was seen ten or more times. This rearrangement joins TRBV4-3 to TRBJ2-6; TRBD1 aligns across 9 bases. V trimming: 0 bases; J trimming: 0 bases; junction bases outside the gene matches: 15. The CDR3 has 22 residues. Germline-derived CDR1 and CDR2 are LGHNA and YSLEER. CDR3 DNA: TGCGCCAGCAGCCAAGAAACTGCCGGGACAGGGAAACTCCTCTCTGGGGCCAACGTCCTGACTTTC. It yields the protein CASSQETAGTGKLLSGANVLTF.

Comments on this clonotype: Given a much more abundant clone one base away, this may be a read error. The chain uses TRBV6-2 or TRBV6-3 and TRBJ1-2, with D perhaps TRBD1 (5 bases). CDR1 and CDR2 (germline): MNHEY, SVGEGT. The CDR3 length is 15 residues. The CDR3 nucleotides are TGTGCCAGCAGTTCAACTACAGGACTGCTGAATGGCTACCCCTTC. It is translated as CASSSTTGLLNGYPF.

This clonotype is judged medium-sized. This sequence joins TRBV7-2 and TRBJ1-6; tentative D call: TRBD1 (5 bases). There are 15 residues in the CDR3. V lost 1 base to trimming and J lost 8 bases, with 12 bases between them. Germline V CDR1 and CDR2: SGHTA, FQGNSA. The CDR3, as DNA: TGTGCCAGCAGCTTAGTGTCCAGGGCAGATTCACCCCTCCACTTT. It specifies CASSLVSRADSPLHF.

This clonotype was seen ten or more times. CDR3 loop: CASSLGGVQETQYF. The CDR3 DNA reads TGTGCCAGCAGCTTAGGGGGGGTACAAGAGACCCAGTACTTC. The V gene is TRBV7-2, the J gene TRBJ2-5, with D possibly being TRBD2 (6 bases). From germline, CDR1 is SGHTA and CDR2 FQGNSA. V lost 1 base and J lost 2, with 8 bases in between. CDR3 size: 14 residues.

As to this clonotype: A much larger clone differs from this one at a single base, so this may be a read error. This chain uses TRBV5-4 with TRBJ2-1; TRBD2 agrees at 10 bases. V lost 4 bases to trimming and J lost 8 bases; unmatched junction nucleotides: 9. This CDR3 is 15 amino acids long. Germline lookup yields CDR1 SGHNT and CDR2 YYREEE (reference sequence). The chain's CDR3 is CASSQSGGAWDEQFF. The CDR3 coding sequence is TGTGCCAGCAGCCAAAGCGGGGGGGCATGGGATGAGCAGTTCTTC.

Ten or more counts support this clonotype. The V gene is TRBV11-2, the J gene TRBJ2-3; D unresolved. This CDR3 is 12 amino acids long. V gave up 4 bases and J gave up 6 bases, with 8 bases separating them. The V gene's germline CDR1 is SGHAT and CDR2 FQNNGV. Written as DNA, the CDR3 is TGTGCCAGCAGCTCCCAGTCGGATACGCAGTATTTT. Amino acid sequence: CASSSQSDTQYF.

Many counts were recorded for this clonotype. This rearrangement joins TRBV28 to TRBJ2-1, with 15 bases aligning to TRBD2. The CDR3 covers 22 residues. The germline gives CDR1 MDHEN, CDR2 SYDVKM. The junction had 17 bases not matched to a gene; V was cut back by 5 bases and J by 0 bases. As DNA, the CDR3 is TGTGCCAGCAGTCCCCTTCTTAGGACTAGCGGGGGGGTGATCAGCTCCTACAATGAGCAGTTCTTC. Its protein product is CASSPLLRTSGGVISSYNEQFF.

The rearrangement links TRBV27 to TRBJ1-6, with TRBD1 as a possible D gene (6 bases). The CDR3 length is 16 residues. Germline V gene data show CDR1 as MNHEY and CDR2 as SMNVEV (reference sequence). The V end lost 1 base, the J end lost 5 bases, and 12 bases lay between the germline ends. The CDR3 is CASSLLNRGNNSPLHF. As DNA, the CDR3 is TGTGCCAGCAGTTTATTGAATAGGGGGAATAATTCACCCCTCCACTTT.

Sample share makes this clonotype medium-sized (0.01 to 0.1%). The chain is built from TRBV27 and TRBJ2-3; D remains ambiguous. This CDR3 region has 11 residues. Trimming removed 4 bases from V and 11 bases from J, with 10 bases in between. Germline V lookup: CDR1 MNHEY, CDR2 SMNVEV (reference sequence). In DNA form, the CDR3 reads TGTGCCAGCAGTTATCTAGGCCTGCAGTATTTT. Its translation is CASSYLGLQYF.

The table lists this clonotype with a few counts. The CDR3 protein is CASSWLGAVPYEQYF. The CDR3 DNA sequence: TGTGCCAGCAGCTGGTTGGGGGCGGTCCCCTACGAGCAGTACTTC. The chain joins TRBV5-6 to TRBJ2-7; D is perhaps TRBD1 (6 bases). The germline V gene encodes CDR1 SGHDT and CDR2 YYEEEE. The CDR3 is made up of 15 amino acids. Trimming pared 3 bases from V and 2 bases from J, leaving 15 bases between.

This clonotype was found many times. V and J are TRBV5-1 and TRBJ2-1; D gene uncertain. The ends were cut back, 4 bases at V and 2 bases at J, with 19 bases in the middle. The CDR3 is made up of 17 amino acids. From germline, CDR1 is SGHRS and CDR2 YFSETQ. The CDR3 bases are TGCGCCAGCAGCCGCATGAGGAGCGCAAACCCCTACAATGAGCAGTTCTTC. Translated: CASSRMRSANPYNEQFF.

A few counts support this clonotype. This sequence joins TRBV5-4 and TRBJ1-1; D possibly corresponds to TRBD1 (6 bases). Germline V gene lookup returns CDR1 SGHNT and CDR2 YYREEE (reference sequence). The CDR3 loop spans 14 amino acids. With 4 bases removed from V and 3 bases from J, the gap between germline ends came to 13 bases. This chain's CDR3 is CASSPAGDDTEAFF. CDR3 sequence (DNA): TGTGCCAGCAGCCCGGCAGGGGATGACACTGAAGCTTTCTTT. Looking up the rest from reference TRBV5-4 and TRBJ1-1 gives the full variable domain: ETGVTQSPTHLIKTRGQQVTLRCSSQSGHNTVSWYQQALGQGPQFIFQYYREEENGRGNFPPRFSGLQFPNYSSELNVNALELDDSALYLCASSPAGDDTEAFFGQGTRLTVV.

This clonotype was recorded at least ten times. The chain uses TRBV11-1 and TRBJ2-1; D assignment may be TRBD1 or TRBD2 (5 bases each). Trimming left V 5 bases short and J 7 bases short, with 18 bases between. Germline V gives CDR1 SGHAT, CDR2 FQDESV (reference sequence). CDR3 length: 15 amino acids. DNA for the CDR3: TGTGCCAGCAGCCCGTTGACCGCAGGGAGTAATGAGCAGTTCTTC. It is translated as CASSPLTAGSNEQFF.

The rearrangement links TRBV30 to TRBJ2-3; D perhaps matches TRBD1 (5 bases). Germline CDR1 GTSNPN, CDR2 SVGIG (reference sequence). This CDR3 is built from 14 residues. The ends were cut back, 2 bases at V and 0 bases at J, with 9 bases in the middle. The CDR3 DNA reads TGTGCCTGGAGTTCAGGGCTCAGCACAGATACGCAGTATTTT. Its protein is CAWSSGLSTDTQYF.

This clonotype showed up many times. The rearrangement links TRBV6-2 or TRBV6-3 to TRBJ2-7; 9 nucleotides align to TRBD2. The CDR3 has 16 residues. Germline trimming cut 2 bases from V and 0 bases from J; bases unmatched to any gene: 5. The V gene's germline CDR1 is MNHEY and CDR2 SVGEGT. The CDR3 sequence is CASSYPLAGNSYEQYF. The CDR3 nucleotides read TGTGCCAGCAGTTACCCTCTAGCGGGGAACTCCTACGAGCAGTACTTC.

This clonotype turned up a few times. The V and J genes are TRBV7-2 and TRBJ2-2; D might be TRBD1 or TRBD2, each matching 5 bases. The length of the CDR3 is 16 residues. Germline CDR1 and CDR2: SGHTA and FQGNSA. The V gene lost 6 bases and the J gene lost 7 bases, with 21 bases spanning the gap. CDR3 nucleotide sequence: TGTGCCAGCAGGAGGGGAACGGCAGGGTGGAACGGGGAGCTGTTTTTT. Translated, it gives CASRRGTAGWNGELFF.

Of note for this clonotype: A much larger clone lies one base from this, so it may be a read error. The J gene is TRBJ1-2, the V gene TRBV11-2, with a possible D match to TRBD1 (6 bases). CDR1 SGHAT and CDR2 FQNNGV come from the germline V gene. This CDR3 comprises 15 residues. The CDR3 DNA follows: TGTGCCAGCAGCTACCGGACAGTCACAAACTATGGCGACACCTTC. This encodes CASSYRTVTNYGDTF.

This clonotype showed up many times. The rearrangement uses TRBV7-6 and TRBJ2-5; D is undetermined. Germline loops: CDR1 SGHVS, CDR2 FNYEAQ. Trimming removed 7 bases at V and 1 base at J, with 13 bases between. This CDR3 has 14 amino acids. The CDR3, as DNA: TGTGCCAGCAAAGCTTTTCAGCTCCAAGAGACCCAGTACTTC. It codes for CASKAFQLQETQYF.

Note on this clonotype: This may come from a read error, since a much larger clone is one base off. This CDR3 is CVSSPRPDTDTQYF. The CDR3 DNA is TGCGTCAGCAGCCCCCGTCCCGACACAGATACGCAGTATTTT. The chain employs TRBV5-1 and TRBJ2-3; no firm D call. There are 14 residues in the CDR3. In germline, CDR1 is SGHRS, CDR2 YFSETQ. Supplemented by reference TRBV5-1 and TRBJ2-3, the full variable domain reads KAGVTQTPRYLIKTRGQQVTLSCSPISGHRSVSWYQQTPGQGLQFLFEYFSETQRNKGNFPGRFSGRQFSNSRSEMNVSTLELGDSALYLCVSSPRPDTDTQYFGPGTRLTVL.

This clonotype was seen repeatedly, ten times or more. In DNA form, the CDR3 reads TGTGCCAGCAGGGACCTGGGGTCCAAAAACATTCAGTACTTC. Translated: CASRDLGSKNIQYF. This chain uses TRBV2 with TRBJ2-4; D ambiguous. CDR1 is SNHLY, CDR2 FYNNEI, per germline. Trimming stripped 6 bases from V and 2 bases from J, with 11 bases between. This CDR3 has 14 amino acids. Supplemented by reference TRBV2 and TRBJ2-4, the full variable domain reads EPEVTQTPSHQVTQMGQEVILRCVPISNHLYFYWYRQILGQKVEFLVSFYNNEISEKSEIFDDQFSVERPDGSNFTLKIRSTKLEDSAMYFCASRDLGSKNIQYFGAGTRLSVL.